Presented here are 17 T cell receptor beta chains from one specimen sequenced in a study of T cells in localized non-small cell lung cancer. Libraries were prepared by immunoSEQ multiplex PCR; TCRdb keeps only in-frame clonotypes and omits some of them. This repertoire shows approximately 2,600 clones, approximately 28% found once; its top ten account for approximately 12%. This material consisted of lung tumor tissue, taken before any cancer treatment. The receptor set was obtained from a woman between 35 and 75 years old with stage III lung adenocarcinoma.

The gene calls are TRBV19 and TRBJ2-3, with a weak D call TRBD1 (5 bases). Germline V gives CDR1 LNHDA, CDR2 SQIVND (reference sequence). With 3 bases removed from V and 6 bases from J, the gap between germline ends came to 10 bases. The CDR3 has 13 residues. CDR3 in amino acids: CASSMGPYDTQYF. The CDR3 DNA follows: TGTGCCAGTAGTATGGGGCCTTATGATACGCAGTATTTT.

This clone was seen a handful of times. The gene calls are TRBV19 and TRBJ1-5, with D perhaps matching TRBD1 (6 bases). CDR1 LNHDA and CDR2 SQIVND come from the germline V gene (reference sequence). The CDR3 runs 15 residues. The germline V and J ends were trimmed by 8 bases and 7 bases, with 21 bases remaining between them. The CDR3 DNA reads as TGTGCCAGTTCCCTCACTGACAGGACTTGGCAGCCCCAGCATTTT. Protein: CASSLTDRTWQPQHF.

The chain combines TRBV6-8 with TRBJ1-1; a possible D gene is TRBD1 (6 bases). V was clipped by 0 bases and J by 6 bases, with 14 bases between them. The CDR3 length is 15 residues. CDR1 is MNHGY and CDR2 is SAAAGT in the germline V gene. Written as DNA, the CDR3 is TGTGCCAGCAGTTACTCTGGCAGGGGATCGGCTGAAGCTTTCTTT. Translated: CASSYSGRGSAEAFF.

This clone was observed a few times. This chain joins TRBV6-8 and TRBJ2-1; a weak D match, TRBD2 (5 bases). The CDR3 covers 14 residues. Germline CDR1 is MNHGY and CDR2 is SAAAGT. V gave up 5 bases and J gave up 9 bases, with 17 bases separating them. As DNA, the CDR3 is TGTGCCAGCAGTGGCGTTGGCGGAGGAGGTGAGCAGTTCTTC. It yields the protein CASSGVGGGGEQFF.

This clone qualifies as medium-sized (0.01 to 0.1%). V usage is TRBV6-8 and J usage is TRBJ1-6, with D unresolved. From germline, CDR1 is MNHGY and CDR2 SAAAGT. Trimming removed 0 bases from V and 8 bases from J, with 8 bases in between. This CDR3 is 14 amino acids long. CDR3 in amino acids: CASSYSDGDSPLHF. CDR3 DNA: TGTGCCAGCAGTTACTCGGACGGGGATTCACCCCTCCACTTT.

This sequence joins TRBV9 and TRBJ2-1, with no clear D. Per germline, CDR1 SGDLS and CDR2 YYNGEE. CDR3 size: 12 residues. With 3 bases removed from V and 8 bases from J, the gap between germline ends came to 9 bases. The CDR3 region has the DNA TGTGCCAGCAGCGGAGACTTGCATGAGCAGTTCTTC. Translation: CASSGDLHEQFF.

There are a few counts of this clone. The chain is built from TRBV10-2 and TRBJ2-4; 9 positions agree with TRBD2. Germline V CDR1 and CDR2: WSHSY, SAAADI. This CDR3 is built from 16 residues. With 5 bases clipped from V and 7 bases from J, the junction kept 12 bases outside the gene matches. This chain's CDR3 is CASSQLAGGGINIQYF. The CDR3 region has the DNA TGCGCCAGCAGTCAACTAGCGGGTGGAGGTATTAACATTCAGTACTTC.

In nucleotides, the CDR3 is TGTGCCAGCAGTTACGCCGGGGAGCTGTTTTTT. It yields the protein CASSYAGELFF. The genes are TRBV6-7 and TRBJ2-2; D unresolved. TRBV6-7 is recorded as an ORF, its role being uncertain. This CDR3 is built from 11 residues. The V gene lost 2 bases and the J gene lost 6 bases, with 1 base spanning the gap.

This clone has a handful of counts. The junction and the germline gene differ at one end; a read error may be behind it. J is TRBJ1-1 and V is TRBV9; D gene uncertain. Germline assignment: CDR1 SGDLS and CDR2 YYNGEE. This CDR3 has 13 residues. In DNA, the CDR3 is TGTGCCAGCAGTGAAGGAGGGAACGCTGAAGCTTTCTTT. Translated, it gives CASSEGGNAEAFF.

This clone was seen only a few times. The rearrangement uses TRBV16 and TRBJ1-1; D gene uncertain. CDR3 size: 10 residues. Germline CDR1 and CDR2: KGHSY and FQNENV. As DNA, the CDR3 is TGTGCTAGTGGTTTGGGTGAAGCTTTCTTT. Protein product: CASGLGEAFF.

In this sample, this clone turned up a few times. V usage is TRBV9 and J usage is TRBJ1-1; no clear D. This CDR3 spans 12 amino acids. The germline V gene encodes CDR1 SGDLS and CDR2 YYNGEE. Trimming removed 4 bases from V and 11 bases from J, with 15 bases in between. CDR3 coding DNA: TGTGCCAGCAGCTCCATCGGTGGCGGGGCTTTCTTT. Encoded protein: CASSSIGGGAFF.

V and J are TRBV19 and TRBJ1-1; 10 bases match TRBD1. This CDR3 has 15 residues. CDR1 and CDR2 (germline): LNHDA, SQIVND (reference sequence). V shed 5 bases, J shed 4 bases, and the junction held 7 bases outside the gene matches. Here the CDR3 DNA reads TGTGCCAGTAGTTCCTGGACAGGGGGGTCCACTGAAGCTTTCTTT. This translates into CASSSWTGGSTEAFF.

This chain connects TRBV25-1 to TRBJ2-2; TRBD2 aligns across 13 bases. CDR3 size: 17 residues. Unmatched junction bases numbered 6, after V lost 3 bases and J lost 5 bases. From germline, CDR1 is MGHDK and CDR2 SYGVNS. In nucleotides, the CDR3 is TGTGCCAGCAGTGATCCAGGACTAGCGGGAGTAACCGGGGAGCTGTTTTTT. It is translated as CASSDPGLAGVTGELFF. The whole variable domain, filled in from reference TRBV25-1 and TRBJ2-2, reads EADIYQTPRYLVIGTGKKITLECSQTMGHDKMYWYQQDPGMELHLIHYSYGVNSTEKGDLSSESTVSRIRTEHFPLTLESARPSHTSQYLCASSDPGLAGVTGELFFGEGSRLTVL.

By share of the sample, this clone is large (0.1 to 1%). The rearrangement links TRBV9 to TRBJ2-2; 10 bases are a match to TRBD2. Germline-derived CDR1 and CDR2 are SGDLS and YYNGEE. Trimming took 4 bases from V and 6 from J; bases not matched to a gene: 6. This CDR3 spans 15 amino acids. CDR3 coding DNA: TGTGCCAGCAGCCTCAGCGGGAGGGGTGCCGGGGAGCTGTTTTTT. Amino acids: CASSLSGRGAGELFF.

This clone is categorized as medium-sized (0.01 to 0.1%). CDR3 protein: CASSFPKTGGRSRSEAFF. In nucleotides, the CDR3 is TGTGCCAGCAGCTTCCCGAAGACAGGGGGCCGGTCTAGGTCTGAAGCTTTCTTT. This rearrangement joins TRBV11-3 to TRBJ1-1, with 10 bases lining up with TRBD1. CDR3 length: 18 residues. The junction had 16 bases not matched to a gene; V was cut back by 3 bases and J by 6 bases. The germline CDR1 and CDR2 sequences are SGHNT and YENEEA.

This clone was seen a handful of times. The chain couples TRBV10-2 to TRBJ1-3; tentative D call: TRBD1 (5 bases). V gave up 3 bases and J gave up 3 bases, with 18 bases separating them. This CDR3 has 17 amino acids. CDR1 is WSHSY and CDR2 is SAAADI in the germline V gene. The CDR3 sequence is CASSDYGHVGIGNTIYF. The CDR3 region has the DNA TGCGCCAGCAGTGATTACGGACACGTCGGCATTGGAAACACCATATATTTT.

The V and J genes are TRBV19 and TRBJ2-5; possibly TRBD1 for D (6 bases). The germline CDR1 and CDR2 sequences are LNHDA and SQIVND (reference sequence). The length of the CDR3 is 13 residues. Between the trimmed V and J ends, which lost 4 bases and 3 bases, there was a span of 9 bases. CDR3: CASSKGVEETQYF. The CDR3 DNA reads TGTGCCAGTAGTAAGGGGGTAGAAGAGACCCAGTACTTC.